The subject of this entry is one T cell receptor (beta chain). This sample stems from a study of blood T cell repertoires in COVID-19. Looking at the study overall: Both acute and convalescent COVID-19 samples were obtained from the United States, Italy and Spain. PBMCs, B-cell-depleted T cells, or T cells were the source of the cDNA or gDNA that made up the material.

Profiled with immunoSEQ multiplex PCR; TCRdb holds only in-frame clones, not every one. The table includes about 210,000 clones, around 90% detected once. There are 17 residues in the CDR3. Per germline, CDR1 SGHNT and CDR2 YYREEE (reference sequence). V was pared by 4 bases and J by 5 bases, with 11 bases of the junction left unmatched. The source is a man younger than 40 in a cohort exposed to, infected with or recovered from COVID-19 (not recorded which). Material: PBMCs or T cells enriched from blood (not recorded which). V is TRBV5-4 and J is TRBJ2-5; 13 bases are shared with TRBD2. The CDR3 DNA sequence: TGTGCCAGCAGCCCGGGACTAGCGGGAACCCACGGGGAGACCCAGTACTTC. It yields the protein CASSPGLAGTHGETQYF. Full variable domain (outside the CDR3, taken from reference TRBV5-4 and TRBJ2-5): ETGVTQSPTHLIKTRGQQVTLRCSSQSGHNTVSWYQQALGQGPQFIFQYYREEENGRGNFPPRFSGLQFPNYSSELNVNALELDDSALYLCASSPGLAGTHGETQYFGPGTRLLVL.